This T cell receptor beta chain was identified in a study of beta chain features in type 1 diabetes. Overall study results and limits: PCR might favor shorter templates, but any such skew would affect patients and controls equally.

Expressed TCRB transcripts got sequenced, as all isolated RNA was reverse transcribed. Profiled with immunoSEQ multiplex PCR; TCRdb holds only in-frame clones, not every one. This sample carries 970,000 or so clones, about 17% of them seen once, and the ten largest clones take 0.02% to 0.025%. In its sample, this clone was seen a few times. Its matching antigen is unknown. The receptor was derived from a woman between 18 and 29 years old in good health. Sequenced: naive CD4+ T cells from blood.

CDR3: CASRRTPSYEQYF. CDR3 coding DNA: TGTGCCAGTAGACGGACGCCGTCCTACGAGCAGTACTTC. The chain employs TRBV19 and TRBJ2-7, with unresolved D. CDR3 length: 13 amino acids. V was pared by 6 bases and J by 1 base, with 10 bases between. Germline V gene lookup returns CDR1 LNHDA and CDR2 SQIVND (reference sequence).